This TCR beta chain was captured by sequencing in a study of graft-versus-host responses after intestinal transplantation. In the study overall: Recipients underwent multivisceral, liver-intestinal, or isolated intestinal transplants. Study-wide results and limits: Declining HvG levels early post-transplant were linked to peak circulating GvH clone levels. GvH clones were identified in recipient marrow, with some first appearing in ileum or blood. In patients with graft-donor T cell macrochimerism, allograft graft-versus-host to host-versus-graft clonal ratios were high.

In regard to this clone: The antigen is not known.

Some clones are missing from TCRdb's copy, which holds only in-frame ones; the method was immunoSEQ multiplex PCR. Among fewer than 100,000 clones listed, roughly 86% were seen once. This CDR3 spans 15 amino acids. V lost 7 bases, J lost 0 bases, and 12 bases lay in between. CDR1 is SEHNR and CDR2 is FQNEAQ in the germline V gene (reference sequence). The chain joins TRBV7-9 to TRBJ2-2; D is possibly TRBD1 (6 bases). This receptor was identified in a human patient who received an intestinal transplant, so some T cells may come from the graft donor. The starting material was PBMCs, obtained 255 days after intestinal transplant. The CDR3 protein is CASTAGTSNTGELFF. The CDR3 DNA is TGTGCCAGCACCGCCGGGACATCGAACACCGGGGAGCTGTTTTTT.